This T cell receptor beta chain was identified in a study of post-analysis software for immune sequencing data. TCR beta libraries were prepared from cDNA with unique molecular identifiers. TCRdb processed the PCR reads anew with MiXCR; each CDR3 protein has one entry. The sample carries roughly 430,000 distinct CDR3 sequences, 39% recorded once. In the case of this clonotype: Antigen: not known.

Study-level results: Compared with controls, patients showed significantly lower normalized Chao1 diversity.

Sequencing was performed on blood. This receptor was identified in a girl aged 2 to 10 with multiple sclerosis.

The CDR3, as DNA: TGTGCCAGCAGTTTATCAGGTTGGGGGAGCAATCAGCCCCAGCATTTT. Encoded protein: CASSLSGWGSNQPQHF. The chain joins TRBV12-3 or TRBV12-4 to TRBJ1-5, with D possibly being TRBD1 (5 bases). The CDR3 consists of 16 residues. The V gene lost 2 bases and the J gene lost 1 base, with 12 bases spanning the gap.